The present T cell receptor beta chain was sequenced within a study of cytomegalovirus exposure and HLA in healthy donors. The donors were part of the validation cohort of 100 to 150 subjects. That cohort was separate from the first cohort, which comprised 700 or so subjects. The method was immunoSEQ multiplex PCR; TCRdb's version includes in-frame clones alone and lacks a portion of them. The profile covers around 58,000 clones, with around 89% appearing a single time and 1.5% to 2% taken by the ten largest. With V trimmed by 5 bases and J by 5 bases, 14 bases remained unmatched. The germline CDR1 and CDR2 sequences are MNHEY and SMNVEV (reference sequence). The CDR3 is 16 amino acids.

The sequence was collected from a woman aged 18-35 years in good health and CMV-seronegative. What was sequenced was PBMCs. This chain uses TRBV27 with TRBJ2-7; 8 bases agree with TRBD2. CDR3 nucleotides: TGTGCCAGCAGTCCCCTCGGGACTGGCGGGAGGAACGAGCAGTACTTC. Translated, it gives CASSPLGTGGRNEQYF.